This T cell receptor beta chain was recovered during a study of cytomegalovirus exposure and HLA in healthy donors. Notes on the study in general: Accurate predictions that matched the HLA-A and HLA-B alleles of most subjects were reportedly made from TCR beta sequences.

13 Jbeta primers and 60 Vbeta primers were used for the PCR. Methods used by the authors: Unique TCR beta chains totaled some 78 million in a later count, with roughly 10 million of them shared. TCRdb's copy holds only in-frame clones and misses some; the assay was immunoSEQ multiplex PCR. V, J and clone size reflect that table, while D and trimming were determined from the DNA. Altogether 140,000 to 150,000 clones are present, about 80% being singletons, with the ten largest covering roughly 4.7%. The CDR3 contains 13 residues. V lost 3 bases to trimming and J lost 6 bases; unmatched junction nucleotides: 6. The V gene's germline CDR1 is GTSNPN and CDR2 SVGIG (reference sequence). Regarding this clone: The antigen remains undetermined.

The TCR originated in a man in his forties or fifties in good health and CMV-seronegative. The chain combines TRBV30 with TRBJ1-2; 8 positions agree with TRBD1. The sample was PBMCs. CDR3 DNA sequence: TGTGCCTGGAGCGCGACAGGGGTTGATGGCTACACCTTC. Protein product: CAWSATGVDGYTF.